The 16 T cell receptor beta chains below were found in one sample sequenced in a study of spatial heterogeneity in lung cancer. Study-wide results and limits: The study found that expanded intratumoral alpha and beta TCR counts tracked tumor mutation counts.

TCRdb re-called the 5' RACE reads through MiXCR, storing one row per CDR3 protein. This sample has under 13,000 distinct CDR3 sequences; more than 7% occur once, and the top ten carry around 21%. Indicated time point: sample taken at primary tumor resection. Antigens of these TCRs are unknown. The starting material was lung tumor tissue, obtained at surgery. All receptors derive from a female donor with early-stage non-small cell lung cancer.

This clonotype was found many times. Since it is a stray read in a library aimed at alpha chains, this beta chain has a size that is not meaningful. The chain has TRBV12-3 or TRBV12-4 and TRBJ2-1; 10 nucleotides agree with TRBD1. The CDR3 sequence is 15 residues long. The J segment lost 6 bases and the V segment lost 2 bases, leaving 4 bases of the junction unmatched. This CDR3 is CASSLFGTGANEQFF. DNA for the CDR3: TGTGCCAGCAGTTTATTCGGGACAGGGGCCAATGAGCAGTTCTTC.

This clonotype is labeled medium-sized. Since the library was made to target alpha chains, this beta chain is a stray read and its abundance is not meaningful. V is TRBV2 and J is TRBJ1-2; D gene unclear. Germline V gene sequence: CDR1 SNHLY, CDR2 FYNNEI. V gave up 2 bases and J gave up 1 base, with 11 bases separating them. The CDR3 length is 15 residues. This CDR3 reads CASSEPTDFNYGYTF. CDR3 coding DNA: TGTGCCAGCAGTGAACCAACGGACTTTAACTATGGCTACACCTTC.

This clonotype was seen only a few times. This beta chain is an unintended read in a library built for alpha chains; its size means little. The chain couples TRBV2 to TRBJ2-3, with a weak D call TRBD2 (6 bases). Germline lookup yields CDR1 SNHLY and CDR2 FYNNEI. The CDR3 has 14 amino acids. Trimming stripped 1 base from V and 8 bases from J, with 13 bases between. The CDR3 sequence is CASSEGGTSSTQYF. DNA of the CDR3: TGTGCCAGCAGTGAAGGAGGGACTTCCTCTACGCAGTATTTT.

By share of the sample, this clonotype is medium-sized. This beta chain is an unintended read in a library built for alpha chains; its size means little. V is TRBV21-1 and J is TRBJ2-3; the table's TRBD2 call for D was not verified on the DNA. TRBV21-1 is shown as a pseudogene. The CDR3 runs to 20 residues. CDR3 coding DNA: TGTGCCAGCAGCAAAGGGCAGTCCGCGGGGGAGGTACTTCCCGCAGATACGCAGTATTTT. This encodes CASSKGQSAGEVLPADTQYF.

This clonotype was seen many times. This beta chain lies outside the target of a library built for alpha chains; its clone size means little. This chain joins TRBV9 and TRBJ1-1; D not resolved. The V end was cut by 0 bases, the J end by 1 base, with 7 bases between. This CDR3 spans 14 amino acids. Germline CDR1 and CDR2: SGDLS and YYNGEE. The CDR3 region is CASSVGLGNTEAFF. CDR3 nucleotide sequence: TGTGCCAGCAGCGTAGGATTGGGGAACACTGAAGCTTTCTTT.

This clonotype was observed many times. Because the library targeted alpha chains, this beta chain is an off-target read whose size means little. The chain employs TRBV7-3 and TRBJ2-3; D is possibly TRBD1 (7 bases). CDR3 length: 18 amino acids. Germline V gene sequence: CDR1 SGHTA, CDR2 FQGTGA. Trimming cost V 5 bases and J 1 base, with 22 bases left between them. CDR3 amino acids: CASSDIIGRGDGTDTQYF. The CDR3 DNA reads as TGTGCCAGCAGCGACATCATAGGCAGGGGGGATGGCACAGATACGCAGTATTTT.

This clonotype has at least ten counts. A library made for alpha chains picked up this beta chain off target, so its size means little. V gene TRBV11-1 combines with J gene TRBJ2-7; D possibly corresponds to TRBD1 (6 bases). Germline loops: CDR1 SGHAT, CDR2 FQDESV (reference sequence). The CDR3 has 15 amino acids. The V gene lost 1 base and the J gene lost 7 bases, with 17 bases spanning the gap. CDR3 bases: TGTGCCAGCAGCTTAGACAGGGATCCTACAAGGGAGCAGTACTTC. This encodes CASSLDRDPTREQYF.

This clonotype showed up many times. The size of this beta chain means little, since it is a stray read in a library made for alpha chains. CDR3 bases: TGTGCCAGCAGAACAGGGTTTGAAAAACTGTTTTTT. It encodes CASRTGFEKLFF. The chain employs TRBV28 and TRBJ1-4; tentatively, D is TRBD1 (6 bases). Deletions cut 6 bases from V and 7 bases from J, with 9 bases between. Germline V CDR1 and CDR2: MDHEN, SYDVKM. The CDR3 is 12 amino acids.

At least ten counts were recorded for this clonotype. This beta chain came through as a stray read in a library set up for alpha chains, and its size says little. The CDR3 sequence is CASSRGTGAQETQYF. DNA of the CDR3: TGTGCCAGCAGCCGAGGGACAGGGGCACAAGAGACCCAGTACTTC. V gene TRBV7-7 combines with J gene TRBJ2-5; 10 nucleotides align to TRBD1. Unmatched junction bases numbered 5, after V lost 5 bases and J lost 2 bases. CDR1 and CDR2 (germline): SSHAT, FNYEAQ (reference sequence). This CDR3 comprises 15 residues.

This clonotype appeared a few times. This beta chain was picked up by a library intended for alpha chains and is off target, so its count carries little meaning. The chain uses TRBV20-1 and TRBJ1-5; tentative D call: TRBD1 (6 bases). V gave up 3 bases and J gave up 0 bases, with 12 bases separating them. The CDR3 is 15 residues long. Germline values: CDR1 DFQATT, CDR2 SNEGSKA (reference sequence). The CDR3 protein is CSARAGQHSNQPQHF. The CDR3 DNA reads TGCAGTGCTAGGGCCGGACAGCATAGCAATCAGCCCCAGCATTTT.

This clonotype has at least ten counts. This beta chain is a stray sequence in a library constructed for alpha chains; its clone size is not meaningful. The genes are TRBV28 and TRBJ1-2; D unclear. Deletions cut 2 bases from V and 4 bases from J, with 11 bases between. Germline loops: CDR1 MDHEN, CDR2 SYDVKM. The CDR3 totals 14 residues. The CDR3 spells CASSLGQRIYGYTF. The CDR3 nucleotides are TGTGCCAGCAGTTTAGGTCAGAGAATCTATGGCTACACCTTC.

This clonotype occurred many times. Because this beta chain is a stray read in a library intended to capture alpha chains, its abundance should not be given much weight. The genes are TRBV7-2 and TRBJ2-7; a possible D gene is TRBD2 (5 bases). From germline, CDR1 is SGHTA and CDR2 FQGNSA. The ends were cut back, 3 bases at V and 3 bases at J, with 12 bases in the middle. This CDR3 region has 14 residues. CDR3 residues: CASSFGSAGYEQYF. In nucleotides, the CDR3 is TGTGCCAGCAGCTTCGGTAGCGCGGGCTACGAGCAGTACTTC.

This clonotype was counted many times. The library was built for alpha chains, so this beta chain is an off-target read and its size means little. In DNA form, the CDR3 reads TGTGCCAGCAGTTCCGCTAACAGGGGCACAGATACGCAGTATTTT. Its translation is CASSSANRGTDTQYF. The V and J genes are TRBV6-6 and TRBJ2-3, with D maybe TRBD1 (6 bases). Trimming took 4 bases from V and 1 from J, leaving 12 bases between them. The germline V gene has CDR1 MNHNY and CDR2 SVGAGI (reference sequence). This CDR3 has 15 amino acids.

This clonotype occurred a few times. The library was built for alpha chains, so this beta chain is an off-target read and its size means little. The chain is built from TRBV20-1 and TRBJ2-3; 7 bases are a match to TRBD1. The CDR3 is 14 residues long. Germline assignment: CDR1 DFQATT and CDR2 SNEGSKA (reference sequence). The CDR3 is CRGSQGDDTDTQYF. For the CDR3, the DNA is TGCAGGGGCTCTCAGGGGGATGACACAGATACGCAGTATTTT.

At least ten counts were recorded for this clonotype. This beta chain turned up in a library designed for alpha chains; as an off-target read, its abundance says little. The rearrangement joins TRBV7-6 to TRBJ2-1; the match to TRBD2 covers 13 bases. From germline, CDR1 is SGHVS and CDR2 FNYEAQ. The V segment lost 5 bases and the J segment 7 bases; nucleotides outside the gene matches: 8. CDR3 size: 16 residues. The DNA of the CDR3 is TGTGCCAGCAGCCCTATGGGACTAGCGGGGTCAAATGAGCAGTTCTTC. This translates into CASSPMGLAGSNEQFF.

This clonotype was detected ten times or more. This beta chain appears as a stray read in a library generated for alpha chains; its size is not informative. The V call is TRBV21-1, the J call TRBJ2-4. TRBV21-1 is noted as a pseudogene. CDR3 length equals 13 residues. The CDR3 nucleotides are TGTGCCAGCAGCAAAGAGGGATACAACATTCAGTACTTC. Protein: CASSKEGYNIQYF.